The clone carrying this T cell receptor beta chain was detected a few times. The data were taken from a study of metastatic and nonmetastatic thyroid tumors. The wider study: Repertoires were compared across blood and tumor or nodule tissue from malignant and benign thyroid patients.

TCRdb re-clonotyped the PCR reads through MiXCR. The sample includes around 23,000 clones, 20% to 30% of them seen just once. All patients were untreated before thyroid surgery. Germline V gene data show CDR1 as KGHDR and CDR2 as SFDVKD. Deletions cut 4 bases from V and 8 bases from J, with 14 bases between. This CDR3 is 14 amino acids long. This clonotype originated in a male donor with papillary thyroid cancer or a benign thyroid nodule (not recorded which). Some clones in this sample may be carry-over from other donors' samples. The rearrangement uses TRBV24-1 and TRBJ2-1; D not certain. Sequencing input: blood. The CDR3 region has the DNA TGTGCCACCAGTGACCGATTAAAGGTCCATGAGCAGTTCTTC. It yields the protein CATSDRLKVHEQFF.